Listed below are T cell receptor beta chains from one sample, sequenced in a study of TIL therapy for anti-PD-1-resistant metastatic lung cancer. Profiled with immunoSEQ multiplex PCR; TCRdb holds only in-frame clones, not every one. The sample lists about 15,000 clones, roughly 83% occurring once. The sample in question was blood, obtained at baseline. Source of these receptors: a person between 30 and 80 years old with non-small cell lung cancer. The CDR3 runs from the conserved cysteine through the conserved F or W. A D gene is named only where the DNA matches it firmly. Not all rows give a size; the values are once, few, many and, for expanded clones, a class.

J | V | size | D | CDR3 | DNA
TRBJ2-2 | TRBV6-5 | once | - | CASSYEGEHTGELFF | TGTGCCAGCAGTTACGAAGGGGAGCACACCGGGGAGCTGTTTTTT
TRBJ2-5 | TRBV19 | - | - | CASSIWLADQETQYF | TGTGCCAGTAGTATTTGGCTTGCAGACCAAGAGACCCAGTACTTC
TRBJ2-5 | TRBV4-2 | once | - | CASSQDGRGETQYF | TGTGCCAGCAGCCAAGATGGCAGGGGAGAGACCCAGTACTTC
TRBJ1-3 | TRBV11-2 | - | - | CASSDLKVTSRGNTIYF | TGTGCCAGCAGCGACCTCAAGGTGACATCGCGGGGAAACACCATATATTTT
TRBJ1-3 | TRBV30 | - | TRBD1 | CAWSRDRGGNTIYF | TGTGCCTGGAGTCGGGACAGGGGGGGAAACACCATATATTTT
TRBJ1-3 | TRBV9 | - | TRBD1 | CASSPGTGYSGNTIYF | TGTGCCAGCAGCCCCGGGACAGGGTACTCTGGAAACACCATATATTTT
TRBJ1-2 | TRBV5-1 | - | - | CASSPQGNYGYTF | TGCGCCAGCAGCCCCCAGGGAAACTATGGCTACACCTTC
TRBJ2-2 | TRBV4-1 | - | - | CASSPMWTNTGELFF | TGCGCCAGCAGCCCCATGTGGACGAACACCGGGGAGCTGTTTTTT
TRBJ2-3 | TRBV9 | - | TRBD2 | CASSVFVAGGQDTQYF | TGTGCCAGCAGCGTATTCGTAGCGGGAGGACAAGATACGCAGTATTTT
TRBJ2-3 | TRBV5-8 | - | - | CASSGGNRNLGDTQYF | TGTGCCAGCAGTGGGGGTAACAGGAATTTGGGGGATACGCAGTATTTT
TRBJ2-5 | TRBV4-3 | - | TRBD2 | CASSPGLAQETQYF | TGCGCCAGCAGCCCGGGACTAGCACAAGAGACCCAGTACTTC
TRBJ2-7 | TRBV7-9 | few | TRBD1 | CASSARDRGREQYF | TGTGCCAGCAGCGCCCGGGACAGGGGTAGGGAGCAGTACTTC
TRBJ2-1 | TRBV28 | - | TRBD1 | CASSSPGTGGDEQFF | TGTGCCAGCAGTTCACCCGGGACAGGGGGCGATGAGCAGTTCTTC
TRBJ2-1 | TRBV6-1 | - | TRBD1 | CASSAHAGTVYRDEQFF | TGTGCCAGCAGTGCCCACGCCGGGACAGTATACAGGGATGAGCAGTTCTTC
TRBJ1-4 | TRBV6-5 | - | - | CASSYGSRGDEKLFF | TGTGCCAGCAGTTACGGGTCAAGGGGGGATGAAAAACTGTTTTTT
TRBJ1-5 | TRBV30 | - | - | CAWSVGSGNQPQHF | TGTGCCTGGAGTGTAGGGTCGGGTAATCAGCCCCAGCATTTT
TRBJ1-2 | TRBV5-1 | - | - | CASSLVTGLGYTF | TGCGCCAGCAGCTTGGTAACGGGGCTGGGCTACACCTTC
TRBJ2-6 | TRBV5-1 | - | - | CASSLATGGANVLTF | TGCGCCAGCAGCTTGGCAACAGGAGGGGCCAACGTCCTGACTTTC
TRBJ2-3 | TRBV7-8 | - | - | CASSSRGYSTDTQYF | TGTGCCAGCAGCTCCCGGGGTTACAGCACAGATACGCAGTATTTT
TRBJ2-7 | TRBV13 | - | TRBD1 | CASNTRGQGNSYEQYF | TGTGCCAGCAACACAAGGGGGCAGGGGAACTCCTACGAGCAGTACTTC
TRBJ1-1 | TRBV7-2 | - | - | CASSQSFRDTEAFF | TGTGCCAGCAGCCAATCCTTTAGGGACACTGAAGCTTTCTTT
TRBJ2-2 | TRBV6-5 | - | - | CASSATGELFF | TGTGCCAGCAGCGCAACCGGGGAGCTGTTTTTT
TRBJ1-2 | TRBV4-1 | - | TRBD1 | CASSQGTGTVFLDSYGYTF | TGCGCCAGCAGCCAGGGAACCGGGACAGTCTTCCTAGACTCCTATGGCTACACCTTC
TRBJ2-2 | TRBV2 | - | TRBD1 | CASKGQHTGELFF | TGTGCCAGCAAGGGACAGCACACCGGGGAGCTGTTTTTT
TRBJ1-5 | TRBV19 | - | TRBD1 | CASSGGQGDGQPQHF | TGTGCCAGTAGTGGGGGACAGGGGGACGGTCAGCCCCAGCATTTT
TRBJ2-2 | TRBV9 | - | - | CASSGPGGYTTLRTGELFF | TGTGCCAGCAGCGGACCGGGCGGGTATACCACGTTGCGCACCGGGGAGCTGTTTTTT
TRBJ2-4 | TRBV15 | - | TRBD1 | CATSRDRPAKNIQYF | TGTGCCACCAGCAGGGACAGGCCAGCCAAAAACATTCAGTACTTC
TRBJ2-3 | TRBV11-2 | - | TRBD1 | CASSFTGAASTDTQYF | TGTGCCAGCAGCTTCACAGGGGCTGCTAGCACAGATACGCAGTATTTT
TRBJ2-3 | TRBV27 | - | - | CASSFGPPLRTDTQYF | TGTGCCAGCAGTTTTGGGCCCCCTCTTAGAACAGATACGCAGTATTTT
TRBJ1-4 | TRBV14 | - | - | CASSQEGWVPGEKLFF | TGTGCCAGCAGCCAAGAAGGTTGGGTACCGGGTGAAAAACTGTTTTTT
TRBJ1-2 | TRBV7-3 | - | - | CASSFYNDRGYTF | TGTGCCAGCAGCTTTTATAACGACCGAGGCTACACCTTC
TRBJ1-3 | TRBV7-8 | - | - | CASSLAQDGRSGNTIYF | TGTGCCAGCAGCTTAGCGCAGGACGGCCGCTCTGGAAACACCATATATTTT
TRBJ2-7 | TRBV27 | few | - | CASSSTRLGEQYF | TGTGCCAGCAGTTCCACTAGACTGGGTGAGCAGTACTTC
TRBJ2-1 | TRBV7-2 | once | TRBD1 | CASSLEGAIGNEQFF | TGTGCCAGCAGCTTAGAGGGGGCCATAGGGAATGAGCAGTTCTTC
TRBJ1-2 | TRBV27 | - | TRBD1 | CASSPGDRLYGYTF | TGTGCCAGCAGTCCAGGGGACAGGTTGTATGGCTACACCTTC
TRBJ2-3 | TRBV6-6 | - | TRBD2 | CASSTSGEIDTQYF | TGTGCCAGCAGTACTAGCGGGGAGATAGATACGCAGTATTTT